This T cell receptor beta chain was identified in a study of breast tumors, draining lymph nodes, adjacent tissues. The CDR3 runs 13 residues. The V gene lost 5 bases and the J gene lost 11 bases, with 16 bases spanning the gap. Germline V gene sequence: CDR1 LNHDA, CDR2 SQIVND (reference sequence). Breast cancer patients provided tissue from their axillary draining lymph nodes. This clonotype was observed at least ten times. In TCRdb, the multiplex PCR reads were re-called with MiXCR into one record per CDR3 protein. The sample lists tens of thousands of distinct CDR3 sequences, about 20% occurring once.

This chain uses TRBV19 with TRBJ1-3; possible D gene TRBD1, 6 bases. The sequenced material came from axillary lymph node tissue. The clonotype comes from a female donor with breast cancer. Some clones in this sample may be carry-over from other donors' samples. The CDR3 nucleotides are TGTGCCAGTAGTCCCACGACAGGCGGTGCCATATATTTT. This encodes CASSPTTGGAIYF.